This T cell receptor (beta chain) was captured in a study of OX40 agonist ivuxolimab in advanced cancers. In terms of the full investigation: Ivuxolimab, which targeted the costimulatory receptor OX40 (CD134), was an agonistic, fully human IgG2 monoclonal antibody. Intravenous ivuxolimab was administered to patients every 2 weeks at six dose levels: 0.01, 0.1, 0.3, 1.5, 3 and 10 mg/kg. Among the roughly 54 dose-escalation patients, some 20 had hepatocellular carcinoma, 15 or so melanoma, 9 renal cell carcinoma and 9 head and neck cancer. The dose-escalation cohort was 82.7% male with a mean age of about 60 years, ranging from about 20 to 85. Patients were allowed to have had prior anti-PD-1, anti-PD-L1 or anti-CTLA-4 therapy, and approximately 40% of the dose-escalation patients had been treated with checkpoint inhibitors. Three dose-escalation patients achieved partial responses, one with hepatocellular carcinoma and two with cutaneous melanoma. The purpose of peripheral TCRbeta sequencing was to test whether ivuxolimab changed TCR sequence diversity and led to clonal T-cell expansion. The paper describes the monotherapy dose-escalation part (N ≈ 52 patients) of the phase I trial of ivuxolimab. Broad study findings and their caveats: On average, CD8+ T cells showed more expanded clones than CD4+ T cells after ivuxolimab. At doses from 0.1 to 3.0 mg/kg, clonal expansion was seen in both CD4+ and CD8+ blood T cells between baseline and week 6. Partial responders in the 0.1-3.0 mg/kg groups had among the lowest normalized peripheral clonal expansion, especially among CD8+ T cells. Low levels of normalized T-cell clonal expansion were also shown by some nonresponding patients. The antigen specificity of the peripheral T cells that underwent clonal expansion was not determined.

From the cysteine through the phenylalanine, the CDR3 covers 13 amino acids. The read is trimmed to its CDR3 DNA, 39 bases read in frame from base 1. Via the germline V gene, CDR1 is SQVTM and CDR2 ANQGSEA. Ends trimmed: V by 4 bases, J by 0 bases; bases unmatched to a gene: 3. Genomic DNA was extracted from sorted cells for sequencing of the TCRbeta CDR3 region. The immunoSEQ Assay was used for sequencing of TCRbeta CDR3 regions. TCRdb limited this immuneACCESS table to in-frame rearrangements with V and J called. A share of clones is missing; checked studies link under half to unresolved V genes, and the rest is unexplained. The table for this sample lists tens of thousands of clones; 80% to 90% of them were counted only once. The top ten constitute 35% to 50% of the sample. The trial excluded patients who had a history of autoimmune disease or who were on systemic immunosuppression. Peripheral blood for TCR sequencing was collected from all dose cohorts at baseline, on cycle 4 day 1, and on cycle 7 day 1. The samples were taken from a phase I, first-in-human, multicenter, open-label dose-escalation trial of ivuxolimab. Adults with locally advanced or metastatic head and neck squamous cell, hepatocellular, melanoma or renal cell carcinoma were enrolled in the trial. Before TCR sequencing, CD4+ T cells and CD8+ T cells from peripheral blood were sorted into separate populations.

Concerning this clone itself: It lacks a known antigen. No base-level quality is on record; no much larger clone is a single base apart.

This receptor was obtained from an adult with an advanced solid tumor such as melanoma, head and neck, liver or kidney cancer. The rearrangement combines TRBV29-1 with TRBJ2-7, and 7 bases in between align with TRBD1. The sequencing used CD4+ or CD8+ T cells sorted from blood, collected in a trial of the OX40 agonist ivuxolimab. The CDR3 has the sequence CSVARGNSYEQYF. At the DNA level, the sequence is TGCAGCGTTGCCAGGGGGAACTCCTACGAGCAGTACTTC.